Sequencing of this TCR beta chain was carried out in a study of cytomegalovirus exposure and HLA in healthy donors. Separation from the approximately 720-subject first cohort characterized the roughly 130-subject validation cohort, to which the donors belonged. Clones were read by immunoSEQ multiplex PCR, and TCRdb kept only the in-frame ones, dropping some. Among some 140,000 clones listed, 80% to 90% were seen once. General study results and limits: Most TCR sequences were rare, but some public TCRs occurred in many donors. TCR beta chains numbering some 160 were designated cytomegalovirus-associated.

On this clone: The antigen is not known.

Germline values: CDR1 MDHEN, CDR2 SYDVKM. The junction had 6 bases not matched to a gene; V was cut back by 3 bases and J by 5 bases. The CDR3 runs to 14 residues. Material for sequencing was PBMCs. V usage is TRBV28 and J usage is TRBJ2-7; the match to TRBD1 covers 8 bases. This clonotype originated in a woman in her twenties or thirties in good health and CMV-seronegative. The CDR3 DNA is TGTGCCAGCAGTTTCTGGCAGGGGGCCCACGAGCAGTACTTC. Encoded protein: CASSFWQGAHEQYF.